Shown below are 10 T cell receptor beta chains from a single sample sequenced in a study of T cell clonality in common variable immunodeficiency. The study's findings and limits: Reportedly, TCR beta sequences from common variable immunodeficiency showed fewer deletions and N-nucleotide insertions.

TCRdb's copy holds only in-frame clones and misses some; the assay was immunoSEQ multiplex PCR. This sample comprises 16,000 or so clones, none seen once only. Which antigens these TCRs recognize remains unknown. The sample was peripheral blood mononuclear cells. The source is a human donor with common variable immunodeficiency.

Partial CDR3 DNA: TGTGCCAGCTCACCTTTCCGGGACAGCATATCTTACGAG. It translates to CASSPFRDSISYE. The CDR3 in its entirety is CASSPFRDSISYEQYF. The rearrangement uses TRBV18 and TRBJ2-7; 7 positions agree with TRBD1. The read ends 3 residues before the CDR3 terminus; that terminus is restored from the germline J gene. Germline V gives CDR1 KGHSH, CDR2 LQKENI. The CDR3 is made up of 16 amino acids. J gave up 4 bases and V 3 bases, and 12 bases lay outside the gene matches.

Concerning this clone itself: Read coverage stops 3 residues before the CDR3 terminus; the germline J gene supplies the remainder. V is TRBV7-9 and J is TRBJ1-1, with TRBD1 as a possible D gene (6 bases). V lost 5 bases, J lost 5 bases, and 15 bases lay in between. The CDR3 spans 14 residues. Germline V gene lookup returns CDR1 SEHNR and CDR2 FQNEAQ (reference sequence). The CDR3 here is CASSILQGRTEAFF. The part of the CDR3 DNA that was read is TGTGCCAGCAGCATATTACAGGGCCGGACTGAA.

By frequency in the sample, this clone is medium-sized. The read halts 3 residues ahead of the CDR3 end, with the missing end drawn from the germline J gene. This chain connects TRBV30 to TRBJ1-1, with D maybe TRBD1 (6 bases). The CDR3 has 12 residues. The V gene's germline CDR1 is GTSNPN and CDR2 SVGIG (reference sequence). The chain's CDR3 is CAWVGTGFRAFF. The CDR3 bases that were read are TGTGCCTGGGTGGGTACAGGGTTTCGC.

Only a few counts were recorded for this clone. The read terminates 3 residues before the CDR3 end, so the remaining end is supplied by the germline J gene. The chain combines TRBV19 with TRBJ2-7; 9 bases are a match to TRBD1. The V gene's germline CDR1 is LNHDA and CDR2 SQIVND (reference sequence). This CDR3 is 16 amino acids long. V lost 7 bases and J lost 3; bases outside the gene matches: 13. The CDR3: CASKAVSGQGFYEQYF. Incomplete CDR3 DNA: TGTGCCAGTAAGGCAGTATCGGGACAGGGTTTCTACGAG. The full variable domain, with the rest looked up from reference TRBV19 and TRBJ2-7, is DGGITQSPKYLFRKEGQNVTLSCEQNLNHDAMYWYRQDPGQGLRLIYYSQIVNDFQKGDIAEGYSVSREKKESFPLTVTSAQKNPTAFYLCASKAVSGQGFYEQYFGPGTRLTVT.

About this clone itself: The read terminates 3 residues before the CDR3 end, so the remaining end is supplied by the germline J gene. The V and J genes are TRBV19 and TRBJ2-7, with 9 positions matching TRBD1. The junction had 4 bases not matched to a gene; V was cut back by 4 bases and J by 3 bases. CDR3 length equals 14 residues. Looked up from germline, CDR1 is LNHDA and CDR2 is SQIVND (reference sequence). CDR3 protein: CASSTQGAGYEQYF. The covered CDR3 bases are TGTGCCAGTAGTACACAGGGGGCAGGCTACGAG.

This clone was detected a few times. The CDR3 end is not reached by the read, which stops 3 residues before it; the germline J gene fills it in. The chain uses TRBV6-2 or TRBV6-3 and TRBJ1-1, with 7 bases lining up with TRBD1. Trimming cost V 5 bases and J 2 bases; bases outside gene matches: 5. Germline-derived CDR1 and CDR2 are MNHEY and SVGEGT. CDR3 size: 14 residues. The covered CDR3 bases are TGTGCCAGCAGTAGAGGGGGCCGTAACACTGAA. Its translation: CASSRGGRNTE. The whole CDR3 is CASSRGGRNTEAFF.

This clone was picked up a small number of times. The read is 3 residues too short to cover the CDR3 end, so that end is filled in from the germline J gene. The chain combines TRBV2 with TRBJ1-2; tentatively, D is TRBD1 (6 bases). Germline lookup yields CDR1 SNHLY and CDR2 FYNNEI. The CDR3 covers 13 residues. The CDR3 spells CASDTGKLRAYTF. The sequenced part of the CDR3 DNA is TGTGCCAGTGATACAGGGAAGTTGAGGGCC.

Comments on this clone: The read is 3 residues too short to cover the CDR3 end, so that end is filled in from the germline J gene. The gene calls are TRBV2 and TRBJ2-1; weak D call: TRBD1 (6 bases). CDR1 is SNHLY, CDR2 FYNNEI, per germline. The ends were cut back, 6 bases at V and 5 bases at J, with 17 bases in the middle. CDR3 length equals 15 residues. CDR3 bases read: TGTGCCAGCAGAGAGGGGGTTGGCCAGCACAATGAG. It translates to CASREGVGQHNE. The full-length CDR3 reads as CASREGVGQHNEQFF. The variable domain in full, with the rest retrieved from reference TRBV2 and TRBJ2-1, is EPEVTQTPSHQVTQMGQEVILRCVPISNHLYFYWYRQILGQKVEFLVSFYNNEISEKSEIFDDQFSVERPDGSNFTLKIRSTKLEDSAMYFCASREGVGQHNEQFFGPGTRLTVL.

This clone was seen many times. CDR3 DNA (partial): TGTGCCTGGAGTGTAGTACTAGCGACGAACACCGGGGAG. It yields the protein CAWSVVLATNTGE. The entire CDR3 sequence reads CAWSVVLATNTGELFF. The chain carries TRBV30 and TRBJ2-2; TRBD2 matches at 7 bases. The read ends 3 residues shy of where the CDR3 ends; the end is completed using the germline J gene. The CDR3 loop spans 16 amino acids. Per the germline V gene, CDR1 is GTSNPN and CDR2 is SVGIG (reference sequence). J gave up 0 bases and V 0 bases, and 4 bases lay outside the gene matches.

To note about this clone: This could be a read error, since a much larger clone is one nucleotide away. The read comes to an end 3 residues before the CDR3 does, leaving the germline J gene to fill in the end. V and J are TRBV6-1 and TRBJ2-1; 8 bases agree with TRBD2. Germline V gene sequence: CDR1 MNHNS, CDR2 SASEGT. The CDR3 extends over 16 amino acids. V shed 1 base, J shed 6 bases, and the junction held 8 bases outside the gene matches. This CDR3 is CASSEGAGGWGNEQFF. The part of the CDR3 DNA that was read is TGTGCCAGCAGTGAAGGGGCGGGGGGCTGGGGCAATGAG.